The text below deals with one TCR beta chain. The target antigen is unknown. This specimen comes from a study of cytomegalovirus exposure and HLA in healthy donors. Points from the study as a whole: Per a prior analysis, the majority of TCR beta V segments were productive roughly 90% or roughly 30% of the time.

Germline CDR1 reads LGHNA; CDR2 reads YNFKEQ. There are 16 residues in the CDR3. V dropped 0 bases and J dropped 4; count of bases not matched to a gene: 4. The PCR contained 60 Vbeta and 13 Jbeta primers. Per the study methods: Per a later analysis, the number of unique TCR beta chains was about 80 million, of which about 11 million were shared. Libraries were prepared by immunoSEQ multiplex PCR; TCRdb keeps only in-frame clonotypes and omits some of them. D and trimming come from the DNA, and the V and J calls and clone size come from that table. The repertoire consists of about 170,000 clones, with 70% to 90% occurring once and the leading ten covering roughly 2.2%.

This sequence originates from a man aged 18 to 35 in good health and CMV-seropositive. The chain employs TRBV4-2 and TRBJ2-1; TRBD2 matches at 9 bases. The sample taken for sequencing was PBMCs. The CDR3 nucleotides are TGTGCCAGCAGCCAAGATGGCGGGGGGGTGTACAATGAGCAGTTCTTC. It codes for CASSQDGGGVYNEQFF.